The 22 T cell receptor beta chains below were found in one sample sequenced in a study of shared clonotypes between healthy human individuals. The method was immunoSEQ multiplex PCR; TCRdb's version includes in-frame clones alone and lacks a portion of them. The sample carries about 1.1 million clones, approximately 80% recorded once. Sample: memory CD4+ T cells from PBMCs. The subset is: CD45RA-negative fraction. These receptor sequences come from a man aged 18-30 years in good health. Some clones in this sample may be carry-over from other donors' samples.

V gene TRBV10-1 combines with J gene TRBJ2-6, with 8 bases matching TRBD1. Germline V gives CDR1 WNHNN, CDR2 SYGVQD (reference sequence). Trimming took 0 bases from V and 1 from J; bases not matched to a gene: 14. The CDR3 is 21 amino acids. The DNA of the CDR3 is TGCGCCAGCAGTGAGTCGAGGTTGATCGGGCAGGGGGCTTCTGGGGCCAACGTCCTGACTTTC. Amino acids: CASSESRLIGQGASGANVLTF.

V gene TRBV4-3 combines with J gene TRBJ2-5; 16 nucleotides align to TRBD2. The CDR3 extends over 21 amino acids. CDR1 and CDR2 (germline): LGHNA, YSLEER. V lost 0 bases and J lost 0; bases outside the gene matches: 10. The CDR3 sequence is CASSQDLSGTSGRVYQETQYF. The DNA for the CDR3 is TGCGCCAGCAGCCAAGATTTGAGTGGGACTAGCGGGAGGGTTTACCAAGAGACCCAGTACTTC.

On this clone itself: Other DNA sequences from this sample encode an identical CDR3 as well. V and J are TRBV5-6 and TRBJ1-3; a possible D gene is TRBD1 (6 bases). Germline V gene sequence: CDR1 SGHDT, CDR2 YYEEEE. This CDR3 has 14 amino acids. Deletions cut 1 base from V and 4 bases from J, with 9 bases between. CDR3 DNA sequence: TGTGCCAGCAGCTTGTGGGGGGCCGGAAACACCATATATTTT. Translating it yields CASSLWGAGNTIYF.

The V gene is TRBV4-1, the J gene TRBJ1-1; D gene unclear. The CDR3 runs 17 residues. Germline CDR1 is MGHRA and CDR2 is YSYEKL. With 1 base removed from V and 1 base from J, the gap between germline ends came to 16 bases. DNA of the CDR3: TGCGCCAGCAGCCAAGTGTTAGGACTTACAAGGAACACTGAAGCTTTCTTT. Translating it yields CASSQVLGLTRNTEAFF.

This chain links TRBV2 with TRBJ1-4; no clear D. The CDR3 is 17 residues long. With 0 bases removed from V and 5 bases from J, the gap between germline ends came to 16 bases. Germline V gene data show CDR1 as SNHLY and CDR2 as FYNNEI. The CDR3 reads CASSEALNRALNEKLFF. The DNA of the CDR3 is TGTGCCAGCAGTGAAGCGCTTAACAGAGCCTTAAATGAAAAACTGTTTTTT.

The rearrangement uses TRBV30 and TRBJ2-5; D is unclear. The length of the CDR3 is 13 residues. In germline, CDR1 is GTSNPN, CDR2 SVGIG (reference sequence). The germline V and J ends were trimmed by 8 bases and 5 bases, with 18 bases remaining between them. CDR3 coding DNA: TGTGCCACAAGACGTCCCACAGTGGAGACCCAGTACTTC. It translates to CATRRPTVETQYF.

This chain links TRBV5-1 with TRBJ2-5, with 11 bases fitting TRBD2. V gave up 3 bases and J gave up 4 bases; unmatched junction bases: 8. From germline, CDR1 is SGHRS and CDR2 YFSETQ. The CDR3 runs to 16 residues. The CDR3 sequence: CASSSLPLAGGETQYF. CDR3 nucleotides: TGCGCCAGCAGCTCCCTCCCCCTAGCGGGAGGAGAGACCCAGTACTTC.

This rearrangement joins TRBV18 to TRBJ1-5, with TRBD1 identical over 7 bases. Germline V CDR1 and CDR2: KGHSH, LQKENI. V shed 5 bases and J 5 bases; nucleotides not matched to a gene: 6. CDR3 size: 14 residues. DNA for the CDR3: TGTGCCAGCTCAGAGACAGGGAGGGATCAGCCCCAGCATTTT. Protein: CASSETGRDQPQHF.

This chain uses TRBV5-6 with TRBJ2-1, with TRBD2 matching over 10 bases. CDR1 SGHDT and CDR2 YYEEEE come from the germline V gene. This CDR3 has 15 amino acids. Trimming took 1 base from V and 12 from J; bases not matched to a gene: 10. The CDR3 region has the DNA TGTGCCAGCAGCTTGAGGGGCCCTAGCGGGAGAGGGCAGTTCTTC. Its protein product is CASSLRGPSGRGQFF.

J is TRBJ2-5 and V is TRBV6-1; weak D call: TRBD1 (5 bases). CDR3 size: 14 residues. Trimming pared 6 bases from V and 2 bases from J, leaving 13 bases between. Germline V gene data show CDR1 as MNHNS and CDR2 as SASEGT. In DNA form, the CDR3 reads TGTGCCAGCAGCACGTCGACAGTACAAGAGACCCAGTACTTC. It yields the protein CASSTSTVQETQYF.

This chain joins TRBV7-2 and TRBJ2-1, with 9 bases fitting TRBD2. Trimming at V came to 5 bases and at J to 6 bases, leaving 17 bases not matched to a gene. Germline V gene sequence: CDR1 SGHTA, CDR2 FQGNSA. The CDR3 is 18 residues long. CDR3 coding DNA: TGTGCCAGCAGCCCAAGACCGTACGGCGGGAGGGCTCTCAATGAGCAGTTCTTC. Amino acid sequence: CASSPRPYGGRALNEQFF.

This chain joins TRBV7-3 and TRBJ2-1; possibly TRBD2 for D (6 bases). The germline V gene has CDR1 SGHTA and CDR2 FQGTGA. The CDR3 contains 13 residues. V gave up 4 bases and J gave up 9 bases, with 13 bases separating them. The CDR3 DNA is TGTGCCAGCAGCTCAGCGGGTAGTAGTGAGCAGTTCTTC. It yields the protein CASSSAGSSEQFF.

V usage is TRBV7-3 and J usage is TRBJ2-3; D assignment may be TRBD1 or TRBD2 (6 bases each). This CDR3 has 15 amino acids. CDR1 is SGHTA, CDR2 FQGTGA, per germline. Trimming stripped 4 bases from V and 1 base from J, with 12 bases between. The CDR3 protein is CASSSGGGGTDTQYF. DNA of the CDR3: TGTGCCAGCAGCTCCGGGGGCGGCGGCACAGATACGCAGTATTTT.

The rearrangement links TRBV4-1 to TRBJ2-6; a weak D match, TRBD2 (5 bases). The CDR3 covers 16 residues. CDR1 MGHRA and CDR2 YSYEKL come from the germline V gene. Trimming took 0 bases from V and 2 from J, leaving 8 bases between them. The CDR3 loop is CASSQEGRTGANVLTF. CDR3 coding DNA: TGCGCCAGCAGCCAAGAAGGGAGAACTGGGGCCAACGTCCTGACTTTC.

The V call is TRBV14, the J call TRBJ2-7; tentatively, D is TRBD1 or TRBD2 (5 bases each). Per germline, CDR1 SGHDN and CDR2 FVKESK. V was clipped by 4 bases and J by 5 bases, with 21 bases between them. This CDR3 has 16 amino acids. This CDR3 is CASSLPGPNPLNEQYF. The DNA of the CDR3 is TGTGCCAGCAGCCTTCCGGGACCAAATCCCCTTAACGAGCAGTACTTC.

Regarding this clone: The junction differs from germline at one of its ends, possibly a read error. J is TRBJ1-1 and V is TRBV30; D may be TRBD1 (5 bases). The CDR3 runs 11 residues. Germline loops: CDR1 GTSNPN, CDR2 SVGIG (reference sequence). CDR3 DNA sequence: TGTGCCTTTCGGGGCCATAGGTCGGGAGTCTTC. The encoded protein is CAFRGHRSGVF.

Turning to this clone: This clone may be a read error of a much larger clone one base away. The chain joins TRBV28 to TRBJ1-4, with D perhaps matching TRBD1 (6 bases). The CDR3 has 16 residues. Looked up from germline, CDR1 is MDHEN and CDR2 is SYDVKM. CDR3 region: CTSSPHTGRSEEKLFF. CDR3 nucleotide sequence: TGTACCAGCAGTCCCCACACAGGGCGGAGTGAGGAAAAACTGTTTTTT. The full variable domain, completed using reference TRBV28 and TRBJ1-4, is DVKVTQSSRYLVKRTGEKVFLECVQDMDHENMFWYRQDPGLGLRLIYFSYDVKMKEKGDIPEGYSVSREKKERFSLILESASTNQTSMYLCTSSPHTGRSEEKLFFGSGTQLSVL.

The V call is TRBV28, the J call TRBJ1-4; D call uncertain. V was shortened by 5 bases and J by 6 bases, with 10 bases between the two germline ends. Germline CDR1 and CDR2: MDHEN and SYDVKM. This CDR3 comprises 13 residues. This CDR3 reads CASSPILDEKLFF. As DNA, the CDR3 is TGTGCCAGCAGTCCAATCCTAGATGAAAAACTGTTTTTT. Full variable domain (missing parts from reference TRBV28 and TRBJ1-4): DVKVTQSSRYLVKRTGEKVFLECVQDMDHENMFWYRQDPGLGLRLIYFSYDVKMKEKGDIPEGYSVSREKKERFSLILESASTNQTSMYLCASSPILDEKLFFGSGTQLSVL.

The rearrangement uses TRBV7-2 and TRBJ2-7; 7 positions agree with TRBD2. V shed 5 bases and J 3 bases; nucleotides not matched to a gene: 10. Per germline, CDR1 SGHTA and CDR2 FQGNSA. The CDR3 consists of 15 residues. CDR3 DNA: TGTGCCAGCAGCCGAGTGGGCGGGGACTACTACGAGCAGTACTTC. It translates to CASSRVGGDYYEQYF.

This clone was found once. For the CDR3, the DNA is TGTGCCACCAGCAGAGGAGGAGGTCCGGGTTTGACCTCCTACGAGCAGTACTTC. This sequence encodes CATSRGGGPGLTSYEQYF. The gene calls are TRBV15 and TRBJ2-7; a weak D match, TRBD2 (5 bases). V was shortened by 1 base and J by 0 bases, with 19 bases between the two germline ends. CDR1 and CDR2 from the germline V gene are LNHNV and YYDKDF (reference sequence). The CDR3 is 18 residues long.

The rearrangement links TRBV11-1 to TRBJ2-5; 8 bases line up with TRBD2. V shed 5 bases, J shed 1 base, and the junction held 9 bases outside the gene matches. From germline, CDR1 is SGHAT and CDR2 FQDESV (reference sequence). The CDR3 spans 16 residues. The CDR3 region is CASSPRFSGAQETQYF. The CDR3 DNA reads TGTGCCAGCAGCCCCCGGTTTAGCGGGGCCCAAGAGACCCAGTACTTC. The entire variable domain, with the rest obtained from reference TRBV11-1 and TRBJ2-5, is as follows: EAEVAQSPRYKITEKSQAVAFWCDPISGHATLYWYRQILGQGPELLVQFQDESVVDDSQLPKDRFSAERLKGVDSTLKIQPAELGDSAMYLCASSPRFSGAQETQYFGPGTRLLVL.

This chain links TRBV11-2 with TRBJ2-7; perhaps TRBD2 as D (5 bases). The CDR3 sequence is 13 residues long. Germline loops: CDR1 SGHAT, CDR2 FQNNGV. V was shortened by 5 bases and J by 6 bases, with 14 bases between the two germline ends. The CDR3 is CASSPTRVGEQYF. For the CDR3, the DNA is TGTGCCAGCAGCCCTACTAGGGTAGGCGAGCAGTACTTC.